This T cell receptor (beta chain) was documented in a study of T-cell reconstitution after alpha-beta-depleted transplantation in children. Broader study findings: At day 60, the high TCRbeta diversity found in some patients originated from recipient T cells and thymic progenitors that had survived. T-cell counts and diversity were attributed mostly to newly produced T cells one year after transplant. Several hundred expanded graft clones reportedly gave rise to the alpha-beta T cells present about two months after transplant.

To note about this clonotype: Its antigen is not known.

V lost 3 bases to trimming and J lost 7 bases; unmatched junction nucleotides: 15. CDR3 length equals 17 residues. The TCRbeta library incorporated unique molecular identifiers. TCRdb re-called the PCR reads with MiXCR, one entry per CDR3 protein. The table lists 300,000 or so distinct CDR3 sequences, around 20% of them singletons. The sequencing here drew on PBMCs, mostly from graft donor cells, taken 180 days after TCRalphabeta/CD19-depleted stem cell transplant. This sequence was found in a male patient aged 10 to 17 who had a stem cell transplant for acute lymphoblastic leukemia, so the T cells may come from the graft donor. The chain links TRBV12-3 or TRBV12-4 to TRBJ2-1, with 7 bases fitting TRBD2. The CDR3 DNA reads TGTGCCAGCAGTTTCGCCCCGACTAGCCGGGGTGGTAATGAGCAGTTCTTC. It is translated as CASSFAPTSRGGNEQFF.